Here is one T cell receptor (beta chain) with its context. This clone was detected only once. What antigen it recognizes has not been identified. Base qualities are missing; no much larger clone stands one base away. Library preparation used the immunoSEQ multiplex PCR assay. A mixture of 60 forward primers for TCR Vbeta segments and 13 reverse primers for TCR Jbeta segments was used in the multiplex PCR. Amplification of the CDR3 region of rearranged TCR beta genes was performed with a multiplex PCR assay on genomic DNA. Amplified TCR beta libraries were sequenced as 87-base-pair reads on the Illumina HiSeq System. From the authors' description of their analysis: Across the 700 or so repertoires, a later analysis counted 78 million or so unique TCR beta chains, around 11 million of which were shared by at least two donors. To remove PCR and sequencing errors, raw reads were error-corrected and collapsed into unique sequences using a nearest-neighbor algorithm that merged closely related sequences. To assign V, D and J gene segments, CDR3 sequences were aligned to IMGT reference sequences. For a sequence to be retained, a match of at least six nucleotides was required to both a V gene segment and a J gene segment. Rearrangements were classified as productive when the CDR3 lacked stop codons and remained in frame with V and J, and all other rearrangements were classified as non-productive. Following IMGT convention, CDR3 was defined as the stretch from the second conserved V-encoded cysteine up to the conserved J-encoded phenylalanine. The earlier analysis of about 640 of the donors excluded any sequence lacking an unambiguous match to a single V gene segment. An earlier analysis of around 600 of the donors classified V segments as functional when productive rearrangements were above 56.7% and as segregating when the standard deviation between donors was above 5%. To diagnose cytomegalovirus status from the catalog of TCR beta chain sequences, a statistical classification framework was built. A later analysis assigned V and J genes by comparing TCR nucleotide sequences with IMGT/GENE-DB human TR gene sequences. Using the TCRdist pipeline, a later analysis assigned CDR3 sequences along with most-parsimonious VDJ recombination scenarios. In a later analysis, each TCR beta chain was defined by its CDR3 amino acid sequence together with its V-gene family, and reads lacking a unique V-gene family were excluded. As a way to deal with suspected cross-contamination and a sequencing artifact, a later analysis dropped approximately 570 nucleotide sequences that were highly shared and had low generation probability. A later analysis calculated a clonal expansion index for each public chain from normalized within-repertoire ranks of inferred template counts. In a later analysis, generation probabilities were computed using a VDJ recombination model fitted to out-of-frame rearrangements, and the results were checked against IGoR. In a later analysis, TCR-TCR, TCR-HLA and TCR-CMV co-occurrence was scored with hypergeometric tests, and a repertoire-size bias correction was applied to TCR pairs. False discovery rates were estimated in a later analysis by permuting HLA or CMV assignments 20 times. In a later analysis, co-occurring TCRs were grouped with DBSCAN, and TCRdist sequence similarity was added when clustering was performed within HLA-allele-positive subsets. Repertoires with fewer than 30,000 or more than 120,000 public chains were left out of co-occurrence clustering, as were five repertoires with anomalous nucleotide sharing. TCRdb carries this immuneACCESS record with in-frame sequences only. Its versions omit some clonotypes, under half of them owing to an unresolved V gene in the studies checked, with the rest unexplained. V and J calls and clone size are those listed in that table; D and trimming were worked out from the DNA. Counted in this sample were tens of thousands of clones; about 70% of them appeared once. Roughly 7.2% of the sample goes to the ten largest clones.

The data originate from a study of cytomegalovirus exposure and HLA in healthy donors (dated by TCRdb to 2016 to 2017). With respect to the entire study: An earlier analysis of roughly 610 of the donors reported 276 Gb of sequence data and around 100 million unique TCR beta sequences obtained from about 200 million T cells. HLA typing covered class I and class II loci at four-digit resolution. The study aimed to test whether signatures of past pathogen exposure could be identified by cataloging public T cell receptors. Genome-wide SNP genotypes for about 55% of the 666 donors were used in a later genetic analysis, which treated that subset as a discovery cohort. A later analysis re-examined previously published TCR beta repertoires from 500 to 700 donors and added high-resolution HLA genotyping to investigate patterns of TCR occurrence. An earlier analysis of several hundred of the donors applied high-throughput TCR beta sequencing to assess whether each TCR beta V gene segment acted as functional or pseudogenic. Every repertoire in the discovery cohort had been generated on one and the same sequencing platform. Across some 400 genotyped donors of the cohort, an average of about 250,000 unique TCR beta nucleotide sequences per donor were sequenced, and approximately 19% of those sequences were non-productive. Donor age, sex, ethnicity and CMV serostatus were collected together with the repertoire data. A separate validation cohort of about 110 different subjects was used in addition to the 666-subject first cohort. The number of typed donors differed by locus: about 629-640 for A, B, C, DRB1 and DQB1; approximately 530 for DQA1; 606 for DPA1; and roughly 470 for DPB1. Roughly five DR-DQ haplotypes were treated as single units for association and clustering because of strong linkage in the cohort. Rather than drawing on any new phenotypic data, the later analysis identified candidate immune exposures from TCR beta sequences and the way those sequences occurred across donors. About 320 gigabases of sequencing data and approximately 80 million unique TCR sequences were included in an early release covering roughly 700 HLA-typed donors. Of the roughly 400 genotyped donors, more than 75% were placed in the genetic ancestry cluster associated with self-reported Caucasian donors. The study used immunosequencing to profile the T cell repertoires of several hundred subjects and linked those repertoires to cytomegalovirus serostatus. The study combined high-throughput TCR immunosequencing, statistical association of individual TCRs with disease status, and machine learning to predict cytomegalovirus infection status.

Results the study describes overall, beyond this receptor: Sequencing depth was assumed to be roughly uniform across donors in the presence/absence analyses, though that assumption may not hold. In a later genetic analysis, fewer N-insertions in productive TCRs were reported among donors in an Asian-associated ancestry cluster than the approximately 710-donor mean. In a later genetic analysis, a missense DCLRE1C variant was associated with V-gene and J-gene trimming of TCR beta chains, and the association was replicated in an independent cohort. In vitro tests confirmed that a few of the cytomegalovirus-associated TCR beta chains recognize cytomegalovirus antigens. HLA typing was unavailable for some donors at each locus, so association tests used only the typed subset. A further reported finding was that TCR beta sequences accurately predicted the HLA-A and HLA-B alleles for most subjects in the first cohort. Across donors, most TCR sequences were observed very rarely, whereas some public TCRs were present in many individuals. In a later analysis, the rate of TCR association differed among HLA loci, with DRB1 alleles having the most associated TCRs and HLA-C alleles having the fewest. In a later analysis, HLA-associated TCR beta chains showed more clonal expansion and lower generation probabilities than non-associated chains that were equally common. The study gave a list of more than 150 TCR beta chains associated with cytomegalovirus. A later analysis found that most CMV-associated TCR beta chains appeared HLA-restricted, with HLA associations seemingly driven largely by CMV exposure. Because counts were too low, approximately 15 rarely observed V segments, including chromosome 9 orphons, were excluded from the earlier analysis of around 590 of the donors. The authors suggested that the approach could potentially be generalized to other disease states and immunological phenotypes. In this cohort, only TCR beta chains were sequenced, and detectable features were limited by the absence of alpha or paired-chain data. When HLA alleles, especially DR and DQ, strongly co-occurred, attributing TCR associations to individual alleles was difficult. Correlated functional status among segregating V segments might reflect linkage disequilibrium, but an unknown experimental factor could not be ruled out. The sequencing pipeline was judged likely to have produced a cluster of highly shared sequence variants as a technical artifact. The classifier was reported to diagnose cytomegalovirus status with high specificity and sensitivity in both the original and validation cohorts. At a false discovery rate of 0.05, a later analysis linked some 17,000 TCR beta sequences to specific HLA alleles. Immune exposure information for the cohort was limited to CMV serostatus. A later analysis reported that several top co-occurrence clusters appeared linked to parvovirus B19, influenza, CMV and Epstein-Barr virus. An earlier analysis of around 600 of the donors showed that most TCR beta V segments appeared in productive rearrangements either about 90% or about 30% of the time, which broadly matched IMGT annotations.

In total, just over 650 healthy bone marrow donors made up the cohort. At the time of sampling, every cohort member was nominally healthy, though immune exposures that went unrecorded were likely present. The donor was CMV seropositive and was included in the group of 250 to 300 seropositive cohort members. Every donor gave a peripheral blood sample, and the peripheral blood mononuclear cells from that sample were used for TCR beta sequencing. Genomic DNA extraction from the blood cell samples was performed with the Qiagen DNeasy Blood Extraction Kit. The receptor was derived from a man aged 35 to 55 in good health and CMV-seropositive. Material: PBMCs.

The sequenced DNA is TGTGCCAGCAGTGCGTCAACTCCTAACTATGGCTACACCTTC. Protein translation: CASSASTPNYGYTF. The chain was built from TRBV25-1 and TRBJ1-2, with the D gene not confidently named. The CDR3 measures 14 amino acids from cysteine to phenylalanine. Solely the CDR3 DNA is kept, with 42 bases framed from the first base. The V end loses 4 bases and the J end loses 0 bases, and a stretch of 9 bases separates them. From the germline V gene, CDR1 is MGHDK and CDR2 is SYGVNS.